The TCR beta chain under discussion was sequenced for a study of CD8+ T cells in alopecia areata. Worth noting for this clone: The sample has other DNA sequences that encode this CDR3 too.

Reverse transcription of extracted RNA yielded cDNA, which provided the sequencing template. Measured with immunoSEQ multiplex PCR; TCRdb has only the in-frame clones, and not every one. The sample includes about 300,000 clones, 58% of them seen just once. The CDR3 extends over 12 amino acids. Germline V gives CDR1 SQVTM, CDR2 ANQGSEA. V was pared by 6 bases and J by 5 bases, with 4 bases of the junction left unmatched. Treatment of the sample: oral pan-JAK inhibitor, 5-10 mg twice daily. The origin of this receptor is a human donor with alopecia areata. The material was CD4+ T cells sorted from blood, obtained at week 24, from a patient treated with tofacitinib. V usage is TRBV29-1 and J usage is TRBJ2-5, with 9 nucleotides matching TRBD1. CDR3 residues: CSVEGQGETQYF. CDR3 in DNA: TGCAGCGTGGAGGGACAGGGTGAGACCCAGTACTTC.